This TCR beta chain was sequenced for a study of T cell repertoires in cytomegalovirus infection. For the study at large: CMV infection plus the matching HLA type was flagged by public TCR beta signatures.

This clonotype has only a few counts. Its antigen is unknown. MiXCR, applied by TCRdb to the reads, yields one record per CDR3 protein. Among nearly 550,000 distinct CDR3 sequences listed, approximately 17% were seen once. Trimming stripped 6 bases from V and 4 bases from J, with 21 bases between. The CDR3 loop spans 16 amino acids. The germline V gene has CDR1 MGHRA and CDR2 YSYEKL. Study-wide points: Pooled public TCR beta family frequency picked out CMV carriers with the relevant HLA.

Sequencing used CD8+ T cells from PBMCs. The V call is TRBV4-1, the J call TRBJ1-2; a weak D match, TRBD1 (5 bases). This TCR was recovered from a human donor in good health (CMV status not recorded). Some clones in this sample may be carry-over from other donors' samples. This CDR3 reads CASSQWGADGGYGYTF. In nucleotides, the CDR3 is TGCGCCAGCAGTCAGTGGGGCGCAGATGGGGGCTATGGCTACACCTTC.